Below, one TCR beta chain is given with its context. In the original analysis: The assay estimated nucleated cells by amplifying reference gene primers. The table came from immunoSEQ multiplex PCR; TCRdb's copy has only in-frame clones and leaves some out. That table furnishes V, J and clone size, whereas the DNA furnished D and trimming. The sample holds roughly 400,000 clones, around 87% seen once. Germline V CDR1 and CDR2: SGHAT, FQNNGV. The CDR3 runs to 16 residues. The junction had 5 bases not matched to a gene; V was cut back by 2 bases and J by 2 bases. Seattle participants joined during active infection and were tracked over time. The entry originates in a study of blood T cell repertoires in COVID-19. In the study overall: Donors in the United States, Italy and Spain gave samples during acute or convalescent COVID-19. Nucleic acid was either cDNA or gDNA, and it came from T cells, B-cell-depleted T cells, or PBMCs.

The sample consisted of peripheral blood. V usage is TRBV11-2 and J usage is TRBJ2-2, with 7 bases matching TRBD1. The sequence was obtained from a woman aged 60-75 years with COVID-19, enrolled during active disease. In nucleotides, the CDR3 is TGTGCCAGCAGCTTACGGGGACAGATAAACACCGGGGAGCTGTTTTTT. It translates to CASSLRGQINTGELFF.